The T cell receptor (beta chain) described here comes from a study of regulatory T cells in long-lasting Graves disease. As for the study in general: Graves' patients, diagnosed recently, had received antithyroid drugs under 3 months.

TCR beta libraries were built with iRepertoire HTBI primers and Arm-PCR of CDR3 regions. TCRdb re-called the multiplex PCR reads through MiXCR, storing one row per CDR3 protein. This sample carries about 300,000 distinct CDR3 sequences, 15% to 20% of them seen once, and the ten largest clones take about 36%. As concerns this clonotype: Its antigen remains unidentified.

V was cut by 1 base and J by 7 bases, with 14 bases left in between. The CDR3 consists of 15 residues. CDR1 and CDR2 from the germline V gene are SEHNR and FQNEAQ (reference sequence). Whole-study findings and limits: Whereas new patients shared 966 public clonotypes, persistent patients shared more, at a few thousand.

The time point here: newly diagnosed GD, antithyroid drugs for less than 3 months. Making the TCR library involved RNA that had been extracted from PBMCs. An endocrinology department located in Xi'an, China, was where the patients came from. This receptor was obtained from a female donor with Graves disease. The specimen was peripheral blood mononuclear cells (PBMCs), collected at new diagnosis, from a patient treated with antithyroid drugs. The rearrangement links TRBV7-9 to TRBJ2-4; D not resolved. CDR3 protein: CASSLDRIDLNIQYF. CDR3 DNA sequence: TGTGCCAGCAGCTTAGATCGAATAGACCTGAACATTCAGTACTTC.